Listed here is a single TCR beta chain. What it binds is not known. A single record per CDR3 protein comes from TCRdb applying MiXCR to the reads. The repertoire holds roughly 990,000 distinct CDR3 sequences, with more than 25% as singletons. This record comes from a study of T cell repertoires in cytomegalovirus infection. The V gene end was trimmed by 3 bases and the J gene end by 9 bases; junction bases not matched to a gene: 13. This CDR3 comprises 16 residues. Germline V gene data show CDR1 as LNHDA and CDR2 as SQIVND (reference sequence). The sequences come from cultured CD8+ T cells from PBMCs, collected from culture after CMV antigen stimulation. This receptor was identified in a human donor in good health (CMV status not recorded). Some clones in this sample may be carry-over from other donors' samples. J is TRBJ2-1 and V is TRBV19; 8 nucleotides line up with TRBD1. Here the CDR3 DNA reads TGTGCCAGTAGTATTGGGGTACGTCAGGGGGCGTTTGAGCAGTTCTTC. It translates to CASSIGVRQGAFEQFF.